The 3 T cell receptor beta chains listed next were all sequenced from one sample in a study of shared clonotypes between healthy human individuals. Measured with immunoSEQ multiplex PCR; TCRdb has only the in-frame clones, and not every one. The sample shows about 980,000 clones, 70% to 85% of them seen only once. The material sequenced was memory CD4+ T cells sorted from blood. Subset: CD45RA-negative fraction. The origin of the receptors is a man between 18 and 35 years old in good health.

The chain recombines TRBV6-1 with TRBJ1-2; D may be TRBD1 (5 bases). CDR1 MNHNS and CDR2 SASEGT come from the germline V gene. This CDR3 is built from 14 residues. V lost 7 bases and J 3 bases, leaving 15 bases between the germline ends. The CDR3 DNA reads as TGTGCCAGCACCAGTTTAGGAGGGGACTATGGCTACACCTTC. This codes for CASTSLGGDYGYTF.

Here the CDR3 DNA reads TGTGCCATCAGGAAAGGGGGACAGGCGAACACCGGGGAGCTGTTTTTT. It translates to CAIRKGGQANTGELFF. The V and J genes are TRBV10-3 and TRBJ2-2, with TRBD1 matching 8 bases. The junction had 6 bases not matched to a gene; V was cut back by 6 bases and J by 0 bases. Per germline, CDR1 ENHRY and CDR2 SYGVKD. This CDR3 has 16 residues.

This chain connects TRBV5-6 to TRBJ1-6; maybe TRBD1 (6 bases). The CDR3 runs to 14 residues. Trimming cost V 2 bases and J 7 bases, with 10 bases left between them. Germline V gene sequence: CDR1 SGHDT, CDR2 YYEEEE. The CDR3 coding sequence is TGTGCCAGCAGCTTAAGTGACAGGAATTCACCCCTCCACTTT. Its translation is CASSLSDRNSPLHF.